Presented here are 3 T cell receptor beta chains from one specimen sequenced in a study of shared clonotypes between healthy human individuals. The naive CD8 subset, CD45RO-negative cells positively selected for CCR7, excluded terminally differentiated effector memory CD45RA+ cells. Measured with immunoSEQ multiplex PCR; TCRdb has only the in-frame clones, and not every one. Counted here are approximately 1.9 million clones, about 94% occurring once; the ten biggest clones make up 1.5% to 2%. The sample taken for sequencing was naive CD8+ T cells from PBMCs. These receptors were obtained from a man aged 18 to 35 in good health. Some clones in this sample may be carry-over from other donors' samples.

The CDR3 region is CASRSSGGSTDTQYF. For the CDR3, the DNA is TGTGCCAGCAGGTCTAGCGGGGGATCCACAGATACGCAGTATTTT. This chain joins TRBV11-3 and TRBJ2-3; 10 bases are a match to TRBD2. The CDR3 contains 15 residues. CDR1 is SGHNT and CDR2 is YENEEA in the germline V gene. V lost 6 bases to trimming and J lost 2 bases; unmatched junction nucleotides: 5.

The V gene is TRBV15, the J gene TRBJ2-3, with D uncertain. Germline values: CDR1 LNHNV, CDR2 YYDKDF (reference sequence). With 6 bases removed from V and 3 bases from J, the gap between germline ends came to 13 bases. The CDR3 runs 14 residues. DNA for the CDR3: TGTGCCACCAGACCTTTCCCGGAGACAGATACGCAGTATTTT. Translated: CATRPFPETDTQYF.

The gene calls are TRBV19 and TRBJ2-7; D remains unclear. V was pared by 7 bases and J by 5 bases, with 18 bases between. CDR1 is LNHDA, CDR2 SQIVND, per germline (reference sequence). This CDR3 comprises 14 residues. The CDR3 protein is CASNPFDRPHEQYF. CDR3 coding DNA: TGTGCCAGTAACCCCTTCGACCGCCCCCACGAGCAGTACTTC.